This TCR beta chain stems from a study of blood T cell repertoires in COVID-19. About the study: Samples of COVID-19 (acute and convalescent) were obtained from the United States, Italy and Spain. Nucleic acid was either cDNA or gDNA, and it came from T cells, B-cell-depleted T cells, or PBMCs.

The CDR3 contains 14 residues. The germline CDR1 and CDR2 sequences are MNHEY and SVGAGI. Trimming shortened V by 8 bases and J by 4 bases, and 17 bases separated the two germline ends. Per the study methods: Estimated nucleated cell counts came from reference gene primer amplification. Here immunoSEQ multiplex PCR was the method, and the copy in TCRdb shows in-frame clones only, minus some. That table furnishes V, J and clone size, whereas the DNA furnished D and trimming. The table includes 13,000 or so clones, nearly 90% detected once. This chain uses TRBV6-5 with TRBJ1-1, with unresolved D. The sample taken for sequencing was peripheral blood. This clonotype was sampled from a human donor in a cohort sampled during active COVID-19. The CDR3 loop reads CASVEGPGSTEAFF. The CDR3 coding sequence is TGTGCCAGCGTAGAGGGTCCCGGTAGCACTGAAGCTTTCTTT.